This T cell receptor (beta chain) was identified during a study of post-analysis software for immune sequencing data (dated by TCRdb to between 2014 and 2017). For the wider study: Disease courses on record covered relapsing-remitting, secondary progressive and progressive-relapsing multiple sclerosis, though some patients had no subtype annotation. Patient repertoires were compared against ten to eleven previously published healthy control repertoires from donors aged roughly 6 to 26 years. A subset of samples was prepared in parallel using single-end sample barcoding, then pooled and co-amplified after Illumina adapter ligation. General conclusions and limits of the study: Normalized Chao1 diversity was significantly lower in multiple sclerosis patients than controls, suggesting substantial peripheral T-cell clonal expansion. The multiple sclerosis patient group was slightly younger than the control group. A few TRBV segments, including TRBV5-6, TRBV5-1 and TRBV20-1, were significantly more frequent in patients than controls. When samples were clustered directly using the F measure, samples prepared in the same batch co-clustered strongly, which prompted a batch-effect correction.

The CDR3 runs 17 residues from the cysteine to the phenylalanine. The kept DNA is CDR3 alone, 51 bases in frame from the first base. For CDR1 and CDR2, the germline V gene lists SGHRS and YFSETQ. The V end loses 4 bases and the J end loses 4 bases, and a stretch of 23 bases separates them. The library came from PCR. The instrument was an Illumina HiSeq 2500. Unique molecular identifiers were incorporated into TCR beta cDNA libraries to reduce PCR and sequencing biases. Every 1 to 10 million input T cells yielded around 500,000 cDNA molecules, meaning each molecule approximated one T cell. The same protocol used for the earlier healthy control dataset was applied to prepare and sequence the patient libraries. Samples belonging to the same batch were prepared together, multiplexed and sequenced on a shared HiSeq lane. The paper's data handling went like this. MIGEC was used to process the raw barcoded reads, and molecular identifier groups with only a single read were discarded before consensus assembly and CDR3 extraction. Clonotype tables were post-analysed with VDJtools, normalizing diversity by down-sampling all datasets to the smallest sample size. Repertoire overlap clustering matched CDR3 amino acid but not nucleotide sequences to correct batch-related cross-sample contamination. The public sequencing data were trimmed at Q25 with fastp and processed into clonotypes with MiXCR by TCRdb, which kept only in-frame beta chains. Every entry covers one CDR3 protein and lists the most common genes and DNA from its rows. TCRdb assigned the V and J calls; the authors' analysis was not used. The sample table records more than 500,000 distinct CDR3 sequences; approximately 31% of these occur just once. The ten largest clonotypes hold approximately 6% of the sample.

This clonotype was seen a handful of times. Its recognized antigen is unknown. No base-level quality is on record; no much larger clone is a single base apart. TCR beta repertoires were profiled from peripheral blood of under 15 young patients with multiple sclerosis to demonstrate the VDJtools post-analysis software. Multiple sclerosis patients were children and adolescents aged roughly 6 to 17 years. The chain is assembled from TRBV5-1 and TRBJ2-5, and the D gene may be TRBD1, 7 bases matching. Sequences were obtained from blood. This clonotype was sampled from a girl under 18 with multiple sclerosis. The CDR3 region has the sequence CASSPPGGAGGTETQYF. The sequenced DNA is TGCGCCAGCAGCCCGCCCGGAGGGGCAGGGGGAACAGAGACCCAGTACTTC.